The rows below give T cell receptor beta chains drawn from one sample of a study of T cell responses to AZD1222 COVID-19 vaccine. Generated by immunoSEQ multiplex PCR, the TCRdb table keeps only in-frame clones and is missing some. The data hold 150,000 to 200,000 clones, with 85% to 95% observed a single time. Source: peripheral blood, taken 28 days after the second AZD1222 dose. Receptors were obtained from an adult who received the AZD1222 COVID-19 vaccine. The CDR3 runs from the conserved cysteine through the conserved F or W. The D gene is left open where the match is weak. For some rows the clone size is stated as once, few or many, or as a class when expanded; others skip it.

V gene	clone size	D gene	J gene	CDR3 DNA	CDR3 protein
TRBV14	.	.	TRBJ2-6	TGTGCCAGCAGCCAAGATCTTGGGGCCAACGTCCTGACTTTC	CASSQDLGANVLTF
TRBV3-1/TRBV3-2	once	.	TRBJ1-4	TGTGCCAGCAGCCACCTTACCCATGCTTTCCTCGACAGTGCAACTAATGAAAAACTGTTTTTT	CASSHLTHAFLDSATNEKLFF
TRBV4-1	.	TRBD1	TRBJ1-2	TGCGCCAGCAGCCCCGGACAGGGGCCCATCGTTAACTATGGCTACACCTTC	CASSPGQGPIVNYGYTF
TRBV5-6	.	.	TRBJ2-2	TGTGCCAGCAGCTTGGGCAAACTTAAGAACACCGGGGAGCTGTTTTTT	CASSLGKLKNTGELFF
TRBV30	once	.	TRBJ2-1	TGTGCCTGGAGTGTAACCGGTGAGCAGTTCTTC	CAWSVTGEQFF
TRBV5-4	.	.	TRBJ1-1	TGTGCCAGCAGCGGACTTGGGATGAACACTGAAGCTTTCTTT	CASSGLGMNTEAFF
TRBV4-1	.	.	TRBJ1-1	TGCGCCAGCAGCCAGATCCGGGACCCCGGGACTGAAGCTTTCTTT	CASSQIRDPGTEAFF
TRBV7-6	.	TRBD1	TRBJ1-1	TGTGCCAGCAGCGCGACAGGGAACCCTGAAGCTTTCTTT	CASSATGNPEAFF
TRBV19	.	TRBD1	TRBJ1-2	TGTGCCAGTAGTACCCAAACAGGGGCTGGCTATGGCTACACCTTC	CASSTQTGAGYGYTF
TRBV7-8	.	.	TRBJ1-5	TGTGCCAGCAGCTTATTACAGGTCATCGATCAGCCCCAGCATTTT	CASSLLQVIDQPQHF
TRBV3-1/TRBV3-2	.	TRBD2	TRBJ2-2	TGTGCCAGCAGCCAAGCGAGACTAGCGGGTGGGGAGCTGTTTTTT	CASSQARLAGGELFF
TRBV14	.	TRBD2	TRBJ2-1	TGTGCCAGCAGACTAAGCGGGAGTAGTTATGAGCAGTTCTTC	CASRLSGSSYEQFF
TRBV10-1	.	.	TRBJ1-6	TGCGCCAGCAGTGATCCAGGGGATAGTAATTCACCCCTCCACTTT	CASSDPGDSNSPLHF
TRBV11-3	once	TRBD2	TRBJ2-1	TGTGCCAGCAGCCTCGGACTAGCGGGAGAGGTTGAGCAGTTCTTC	CASSLGLAGEVEQFF
TRBV19	.	.	TRBJ2-7	TGTGCCAGTAGTAAACAGGACCAGCCCCCCTACGAGCAGTACTTC	CASSKQDQPPYEQYF
TRBV19	.	.	TRBJ2-3	TGTGCCAGTGCAGCGTTACCTGGTGGCACAGATACGCAGTATTTT	CASAALPGGTDTQYF
TRBV5-1	.	.	TRBJ1-4	TGCGCCAGCAGCGGGGACGGGAGCACTAATGAAAAACTGTTTTTT	CASSGDGSTNEKLFF
TRBV7-2	.	TRBD2	TRBJ2-7	TGTGCCAGCAGCTTACCTAGCGGTTACGAGCAGTACTTC	CASSLPSGYEQYF
TRBV5-6	once	.	TRBJ1-1	TGTGCCAGCAGCTTGGGTGGGAGCACTGAAGCTTTCTTT	CASSLGGSTEAFF
TRBV11-2	.	.	TRBJ2-2	TGTGCCAGCAGCTTAGATGAATGGCCCATCTACACCGGGGAGCTGTTTTTT	CASSLDEWPIYTGELFF
TRBV14	.	.	TRBJ1-2	TGTGCCAGCAGTCCCGGGGCATATGGCTACACCTTC	CASSPGAYGYTF
TRBV3-1/TRBV3-2	.	.	TRBJ2-1	TGTGCCAGCAGCCATCGTATGTACAATGAGCAGTTCTTC	CASSHRMYNEQFF
TRBV6-5	.	.	TRBJ1-1	TGTGCCAGCTTCGAGGGGGAGAACACTGAAGCTTTCTTT	CASFEGENTEAFF
TRBV5-1	.	.	TRBJ1-1	TGCGCCAGCAGCTTGGGAGTTAACACTGAAGCTTTCTTT	CASSLGVNTEAFF
TRBV7-3	few	.	TRBJ2-1	TGTGCCAGCAGCTTAACGTTGAATGAGCAGTTCTTC	CASSLTLNEQFF
TRBV11-2	.	TRBD1	TRBJ1-5	TGTGCCAGCAGCTCCAGAACAGGGGATGGGAGCAATCAGCCCCAGCATTTT	CASSSRTGDGSNQPQHF
TRBV20-1	.	TRBD1	TRBJ1-4	TGCAGTGCTAGTAACTCCGGGACAGGAAGTAATGAAAAACTGTTTTTT	CSASNSGTGSNEKLFF
TRBV2	.	TRBD2	TRBJ2-7	TGTGCCAGCGGCCGGGGGGACGAGCAGTACTTC	CASGRGDEQYF
TRBV5-8	.	.	TRBJ2-1	TGTGCCAACCGGCTTAGGGCTCTCGTCGATGAGCAGTTCTTC	CANRLRALVDEQFF
TRBV4-1	.	.	TRBJ2-7	TGCGCCAGCAGCCAAGTGATTACGGGCCTGGGGGCCTACGAGCAGTACTTC	CASSQVITGLGAYEQYF
TRBV4-1	.	TRBD1	TRBJ2-7	TGCGCCAGCAGCCAAGACGCGACAGGGACCGAGCAGTACTTC	CASSQDATGTEQYF
TRBV5-1	.	TRBD2	TRBJ2-3	TGCGCCAGCAGCTCATACAAACCCGGGACTAGGGGGACCTATACGCAGTATTTT	CASSSYKPGTRGTYTQYF
TRBV18	.	TRBD1	TRBJ1-2	TGTGCCAGCTCTCGGACAGGGAAGGGCTACACCTTC	CASSRTGKGYTF
TRBV19	.	TRBD1	TRBJ1-5	TGTGCCAGTAGTTGGTCTCAGGGGGCACTTCAGCCCCAGCATTTT	CASSWSQGALQPQHF